The present T cell receptor (beta chain) was sequenced within a study of blood T cell repertoires in COVID-19. Overall study: Samples taken during acute and convalescent COVID-19 were collected in the United States, Italy and Spain. T cells, B-cell-depleted T cells, or PBMCs provided the cDNA or gDNA that served as material.

Authors' data handling: Amplification from reference gene primers served as the basis for estimated nucleated cell counts. The protocol was immunoSEQ multiplex PCR, while the TCRdb copy is restricted to in-frame clones and leaves out a portion. The D gene and trimming were derived from the DNA, and the V and J assignments and clone size from that table. The table has 150,000 to 200,000 clones, more than 85% seen once. The sample taken for sequencing was peripheral blood. The sequence derives from a woman aged 55-70 years with COVID-19, enrolled during active disease.

CDR3 nucleotide sequence: TGTGCCAGCAGCTCTACAGGGGAACGGAGTTCACCCCTCCACTTT. Its protein product is CASSSTGERSSPLHF. The rearrangement joins TRBV7-2 to TRBJ1-6; 7 positions agree with TRBD1. Germline CDR1 is SGHTA and CDR2 is FQGNSA. The J segment lost 9 bases and the V segment lost 4 bases, leaving 9 bases of the junction unmatched. The CDR3 covers 15 residues.